This entry lists 24 T cell receptor beta chains sequenced from one sample in a study of T-cell memory formation after mild COVID-19. TCRdb ran MiXCR on the 5' RACE reads and lists one entry per CDR3 protein. The sample has more than 250,000 distinct CDR3 sequences, about a sixth seen once. Sequenced input: PBMCs or a T cell subset sorted from them (not recorded which). Receptors originate from a man in his late teens or twenties who had mild COVID-19 (a few samples of this study predate the infection). Cell type and time point are not known.

This clonotype turned up a few times. The CDR3 coding sequence is TGTGCCAGCAGTGGGGACGCAACAGATACGCAGTATTTT. This encodes CASSGDATDTQYF. This chain joins TRBV6-4 and TRBJ2-3; D tentatively fits TRBD1 or TRBD2 (5 bases each). The CDR3 is made up of 13 amino acids. Trimming removed 4 bases at V and 3 bases at J, with 8 bases between. In germline, CDR1 is MRHNA, CDR2 SNTAGT.

Only a few counts were recorded for this clonotype. This sequence joins TRBV20-1 and TRBJ2-7; 9 nucleotides agree with TRBD2. V trimming: 6 bases; J trimming: 5 bases; junction bases outside the gene matches: 11. The length of the CDR3 is 14 residues. Germline CDR1 DFQATT, CDR2 SNEGSKA (reference sequence). The CDR3 coding sequence is TGCAGTGCCAAAGCGGGGGGAGGGGCCCACGAGCAGTACGTC. It codes for CSAKAGGGAHEQYV.

This clonotype has just a few counts. The rearrangement links TRBV3-1 to TRBJ1-6, with no clear D. V was cut by 3 bases and J by 5 bases, with 5 bases left in between. This CDR3 comprises 13 residues. Germline V gene lookup returns CDR1 LGHDT and CDR2 YNNKEL (reference sequence). This CDR3 is CASSQANNSPLHF. The CDR3 DNA is TGTGCCAGCAGCCAGGCAAATAATTCACCCCTCCACTTT.

This clonotype occurred a few times. The chain has TRBV12-3 or TRBV12-4 and TRBJ2-2; D gene unclear. V lost 3 bases to trimming and J lost 4 bases, with 9 bases between them. The CDR3 runs 14 residues. The DNA of the CDR3 is TGTGCCAGCAGTTTTACTCCGGGCACCGGGGAGCTGTTTTTT. Amino acid sequence: CASSFTPGTGELFF.

This clonotype was recorded at least ten times. This chain uses TRBV5-1 with TRBJ2-4; D may be TRBD1 or TRBD2 (5 bases each). Germline V gene data show CDR1 as SGHRS and CDR2 as YFSETQ. V was shortened by 4 bases and J by 8 bases, with 19 bases between the two germline ends. This CDR3 is built from 15 residues. The DNA of the CDR3 is TGCGCCAGCAGCATCCTAGGGGCCGGAGGAGACATTCAGTACTTC. This sequence encodes CASSILGAGGDIQYF.

This clonotype was picked up a small number of times. The V call is TRBV20-1, the J call TRBJ2-7; TRBD1 is a possible D gene (6 bases). CDR1 is DFQATT, CDR2 SNEGSKA, per germline (reference sequence). The CDR3 loop spans 13 amino acids. The V end was cut by 4 bases, the J end by 6 bases, with 16 bases between. The CDR3 DNA reads as TGCAGTGCTACAGGGGCCGTCGACCCCGAGCAGTACTTC. Translation: CSATGAVDPEQYF.

This clonotype was seen at least ten times. The chain uses TRBV29-1 and TRBJ1-1; D is unclear. CDR1 and CDR2 (germline): SQVTM, ANQGSEA. The ends were cut back, 0 bases at V and 10 bases at J, with 0 bases in the middle. The CDR3 sequence is 8 residues long. The DNA for the CDR3 is TGCAGCGTTGAAGAAGCTTTCTTT. The encoded protein is CSVEEAFF.

There are a few counts of this clonotype. This chain uses TRBV12-3 or TRBV12-4 with TRBJ2-1, with D possibly called TRBD1 or TRBD2 (7 bases each). Trimming removed 6 bases from V and 5 bases from J, with 11 bases in between. The CDR3 loop spans 13 amino acids. This chain's CDR3 is CASRQGTNNEQFF. The CDR3 DNA is TGTGCCAGCAGACAGGGGACTAACAATGAGCAGTTCTTC.

A word on this clonotype: At one of its ends the junction is not consistent with the germline gene, which may arise from a read error. The chain employs TRBV5-1 and TRBJ2-1; D is ambiguous. Germline lookup yields CDR1 SGHRS and CDR2 YFSETQ. This CDR3 has 13 amino acids. The CDR3 DNA follows: TGCGCCTGCAGTTGGGTATCGAACAATGAGCAGTTCTTC. It translates to CACSWVSNNEQFF.

The rearrangement links TRBV7-2 to TRBJ2-5; tentatively, D is TRBD2 (5 bases). The V gene lost 5 bases and the J gene lost 4 bases, with 11 bases spanning the gap. The CDR3 totals 13 residues. The germline gives CDR1 SGHTA, CDR2 FQGNSA. CDR3: CASSRDEGETQYF. Here the CDR3 DNA reads TGTGCCAGCAGCCGGGATGAGGGAGAGACCCAGTACTTC.

This clonotype was seen a single time. The J gene is TRBJ1-6, the V gene TRBV7-6; no definite D call. The germline gives CDR1 SGHVS, CDR2 FNYEAQ. This CDR3 comprises 18 residues. Trimming shortened V by 1 base and J by 8 bases, and 21 bases separated the two germline ends. CDR3 residues: CASSLVTRPGFFDSPLHF. CDR3 bases: TGTGCCAGCAGCTTAGTGACTAGGCCTGGCTTCTTTGATTCACCCCTCCACTTT. Full variable domain (rest looked up from reference TRBV7-6 and TRBJ1-6): GAGVSQSPRYKVTKRGQDVALRCDPISGHVSLYWYRQALGQGPEFLTYFNYEAQQDKSGLPNDRFSAERPEGSISTLTIQRTEQRDSAMYRCASSLVTRPGFFDSPLHFGNGTRLTVT.

The chain is built from TRBV2 and TRBJ2-2; D remains ambiguous. Trimming pared 4 bases from V and 6 bases from J, leaving 9 bases between. Germline lookup yields CDR1 SNHLY and CDR2 FYNNEI. The CDR3 consists of 13 residues. The CDR3 loop is CASSGLVPGELFF. The CDR3 DNA reads TGTGCCAGCAGTGGGTTAGTCCCCGGGGAGCTGTTTTTT.

CDR3 amino acids: CASSWTGDGSYNSPLHF. CDR3 DNA: TGTGCCAGCAGCTGGACAGGGGACGGCTCCTATAATTCACCCCTCCACTTT. The chain uses TRBV7-9 and TRBJ1-6; 9 bases line up with TRBD1. The length of the CDR3 is 17 residues. The germline V gene encodes CDR1 SEHNR and CDR2 FQNEAQ (reference sequence). Losses at the gene ends were 4 bases for V and 0 bases for J; bases not matched to a gene: 4.

This clonotype was found a few times. The CDR3 DNA is TGTGCCAGCAGCTTTGGGTCTCAGGAGCTGTTTTTT. Protein: CASSFGSQELFF. This rearrangement joins TRBV11-2 to TRBJ2-2; D call uncertain. With 3 bases removed from V and 10 bases from J, the gap between germline ends came to 9 bases. CDR3 length: 12 amino acids. Germline V gene lookup returns CDR1 SGHAT and CDR2 FQNNGV.

This clonotype was observed a few times. The chain recombines TRBV29-1 with TRBJ2-3; 8 bases are shared with TRBD2. Trimming removed 3 bases from V and 14 bases from J; junction bases left unmatched: 10. CDR1 is SQVTM, CDR2 ANQGSEA, per germline. This CDR3 comprises 12 residues. The CDR3 region is CSVDAGSGGRYF. CDR3 DNA sequence: TGCAGCGTTGACGCCGGAAGCGGGGGAAGGTATTTT.

In this sample, this clonotype turned up a few times. The chain couples TRBV15 to TRBJ2-7, with 10 bases aligning to TRBD1. This CDR3 is built from 16 residues. CDR1 is LNHNV, CDR2 YYDKDF, per germline (reference sequence). With 0 bases clipped from V and 1 base from J, the junction kept 3 bases outside the gene matches. The CDR3 here is CATSRDGDRGSYEQYF. The DNA of the CDR3 is TGTGCCACCAGCAGAGATGGGGACAGGGGTTCCTACGAGCAGTACTTC.

The J gene is TRBJ2-5, the V gene TRBV28, with D perhaps assigned TRBD1 or TRBD2 (5 bases each). Germline V gene lookup returns CDR1 MDHEN and CDR2 SYDVKM. Trimming stripped 11 bases from V and 1 base from J, with 14 bases between. The CDR3 has 13 residues. In DNA, the CDR3 is TGTGCCGAGAATGCCGGGACCCAAGAGACCCAGTACTTC. Translating gives CAENAGTQETQYF.

This clonotype was seen a few times. The rearrangement links TRBV20-1 to TRBJ2-5, with 8 nucleotides matching TRBD2. Losses at the gene ends were 0 bases for V and 2 bases for J; bases not matched to a gene: 5. Germline V gene data show CDR1 as DFQATT and CDR2 as SNEGSKA (reference sequence). The CDR3 is made up of 15 amino acids. CDR3 residues: CSARDGGGLQETQYF. The CDR3 DNA follows: TGCAGTGCTAGAGACGGCGGGGGGCTACAAGAGACCCAGTACTTC.

The chain uses TRBV19 and TRBJ2-3, with D possibly being TRBD2 (5 bases). CDR1 is LNHDA, CDR2 SQIVND, per germline (reference sequence). The CDR3 length is 15 residues. Trimming stripped 7 bases from V and 0 bases from J, with 14 bases between. This chain's CDR3 is CASIDGLPSTDTQYF. Written as DNA, the CDR3 is TGTGCCAGTATTGACGGACTCCCAAGCACAGATACGCAGTATTTT. Filled out from reference TRBV19 and TRBJ2-3, the complete variable domain reads DGGITQSPKYLFRKEGQNVTLSCEQNLNHDAMYWYRQDPGQGLRLIYYSQIVNDFQKGDIAEGYSVSREKKESFPLTVTSAQKNPTAFYLCASIDGLPSTDTQYFGPGTRLTVL.

The gene calls are TRBV14 and TRBJ2-7, with TRBD2 matching over 11 bases. The V gene's germline CDR1 is SGHDN and CDR2 FVKESK. CDR3 length: 15 amino acids. V dropped 4 bases and J dropped 6; count of bases not matched to a gene: 8. The CDR3 coding sequence is TGTGCCAGCAGCCCCCATCCCGGGACTAGCGGCGAGCAGTACTTC. Its translation: CASSPHPGTSGEQYF.

This clonotype has more than one count but fewer than ten. The CDR3 is CASSTKTDSSTDTQYF. The CDR3, as DNA: TGTGCCAGCAGCACCAAGACAGACAGCAGCACAGATACGCAGTATTTT. The chain carries TRBV7-9 and TRBJ2-3; possible D gene TRBD1, 5 bases. Trimming stripped 5 bases from V and 0 bases from J, with 15 bases between. The CDR3 loop spans 16 amino acids. CDR1 is SEHNR and CDR2 is FQNEAQ in the germline V gene (reference sequence).

The rearrangement uses TRBV5-1 and TRBJ2-3, with 8 bases matching TRBD1. This CDR3 contains 13 residues. Trimming at V came to 3 bases and at J to 5 bases, leaving 2 bases not matched to a gene. Germline CDR1 and CDR2: SGHRS and YFSETQ. As DNA, the CDR3 is TGCGCCAGCAGCTCGACAGGGGTAGATACGCAGTATTTT. Residues: CASSSTGVDTQYF. The whole variable domain, filled in from reference TRBV5-1 and TRBJ2-3, reads KAGVTQTPRYLIKTRGQQVTLSCSPISGHRSVSWYQQTPGQGLQFLFEYFSETQRNKGNFPGRFSGRQFSNSRSEMNVSTLELGDSALYLCASSSTGVDTQYFGPGTRLTVL.

This clonotype was found a few times. The chain's CDR3 is CASSVGTSGGLETQYF. In DNA form, the CDR3 reads TGCGCCAGCAGCGTCGGGACTAGCGGGGGCCTAGAGACCCAGTACTTC. This rearrangement joins TRBV5-1 to TRBJ2-5; TRBD2 agrees at 14 bases. The V gene end was trimmed by 4 bases and the J gene end by 4 bases; junction bases not matched to a gene: 6. Germline lookup yields CDR1 SGHRS and CDR2 YFSETQ. The CDR3 runs 16 residues.

J is TRBJ2-3 and V is TRBV7-3, with D hard to call. The germline CDR1 and CDR2 sequences are SGHTA and FQGTGA. The CDR3 length is 16 residues. Trimming took 5 bases from V and 0 from J, leaving 15 bases between them. The DNA for the CDR3 is TGTGCCAGCAGCCTATGGGGTAACCCTAGCACAGATACGCAGTATTTT. It encodes CASSLWGNPSTDTQYF.